This T cell receptor (beta chain) came from a study of ipilimumab plus nivolumab after autologous stem cell transplantation. Study information: The DLBCL cohort had primary refractory and relapsed disease, with 18-month progression-free survival of about 86% and 29%.

Using immunoSEQ multiplex PCR, the repertoire was profiled, and TCRdb retains in-frame clones only, with some absent. Of about 16,000 clones detected, roughly four fifths appear once; the ten largest clones hold approximately 19%. Patients got ipilimumab 1 mg/kg beginning 14 to 28 days post-transplant. V was trimmed by 5 bases and J by 0 bases, leaving 11 bases between them. Germline V gene sequence: CDR1 SGHNT, CDR2 YENEEA. The CDR3 consists of 14 residues. Specimen: PBMCs, collected in a trial of ipilimumab plus nivolumab as post-transplant consolidation. The V gene is TRBV11-3, the J gene TRBJ2-7; D is unresolved. The TCR was taken from a male donor with diffuse large B-cell lymphoma. The CDR3 nucleotides read TGTGCCAGCAGCAAGGGCGGTCCCTCCTACGAGCAGTACTTC. It codes for CASSKGGPSYEQYF.